A single TCR beta chain is shown here with its context. What it recognizes is unknown. The repertoire was sequenced with immunoSEQ multiplex PCR; TCRdb's copy has only in-frame clones and lacks some. The table lists around 26,000 clones, around 94% of them singletons. Trimming at V came to 4 bases and at J to 0 bases, leaving 5 bases not matched to a gene. Germline lookup yields CDR1 LNHDA and CDR2 SQIVND (reference sequence). This CDR3 is 15 amino acids long. This sample stems from a study of PD-1 blockade in classical Hodgkin lymphoma. Time point reported: newly diagnosed, previously untreated cHL patient sample. Study-wide results and limits: Reports described newly diagnosed patients as having lower baseline TCR diversity than healthy donors. With respect to the repertoire differences, their causes, possibly disease activity or prior therapy, remain undefined.

The gene calls are TRBV19 and TRBJ1-1, with TRBD1 matching over 7 bases. Sequenced sample: peripheral blood mononuclear cells (PBMCs). This sequence was found in a human donor with classical Hodgkin lymphoma. CDR3 protein: CASSTGGQLNTEAFF. The DNA for the CDR3 is TGTGCCAGTAGTACCGGGGGACAGTTGAACACTGAAGCTTTCTTT.